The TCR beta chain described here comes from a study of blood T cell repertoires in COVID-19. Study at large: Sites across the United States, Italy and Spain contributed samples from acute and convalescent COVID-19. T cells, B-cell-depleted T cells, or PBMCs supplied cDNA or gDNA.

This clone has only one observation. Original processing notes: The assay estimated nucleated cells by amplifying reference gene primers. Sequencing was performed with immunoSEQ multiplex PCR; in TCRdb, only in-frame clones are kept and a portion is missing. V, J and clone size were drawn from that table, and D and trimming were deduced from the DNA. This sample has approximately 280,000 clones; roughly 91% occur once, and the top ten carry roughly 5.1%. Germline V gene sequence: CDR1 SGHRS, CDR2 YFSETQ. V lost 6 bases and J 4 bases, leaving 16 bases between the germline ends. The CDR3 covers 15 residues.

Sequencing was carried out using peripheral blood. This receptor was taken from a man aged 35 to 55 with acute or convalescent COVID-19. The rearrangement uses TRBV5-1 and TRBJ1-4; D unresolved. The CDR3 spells CASMETGVLNEKLFF. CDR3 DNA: TGCGCCAGCATGGAGACCGGTGTCCTTAATGAAAAACTGTTTTTT.